The TCR beta chain under discussion was sequenced for a study of a mutant IDH1 vaccine in newly diagnosed glioma. For the study at large: Treated patients were roughly 60% male, about 40% female, mean age around 40 years. Most had both radiotherapy and temozolomide beforehand; others had only one.

Study-level findings and limits: Seemingly, pseudoprogression had no relation to changes in the top peripheral T cell clonotypes.

Germline CDR1 is LGHNA and CDR2 is YSLEER. Germline trimming cut 4 bases from V and 6 bases from J; bases unmatched to any gene: 5. The CDR3 has 15 amino acids. Some clones are missing from TCRdb's copy, which holds only in-frame ones; the method was immunoSEQ multiplex PCR. Of 30,000 to 35,000 clones in the sample, around 83% were seen once. On this clone itself: Its antigen is unidentified.

Time point indicated: baseline, week 1 (first vaccination visit). The treatment here: pre-vaccination baseline after standard-of-care therapy. The specimen comprised peripheral blood mononuclear cells (PBMCs), sampled from a glioma patient treated with radiotherapy, temozolomide or both. The clonotype originates from a man aged 45-65 years with glioma. Some clones in this sample may be carry-over from other donors' samples. The J gene is TRBJ2-3, the V gene TRBV4-3; 12 nucleotides line up with TRBD2. DNA of the CDR3: TGCGCCAGCAGCCTGGGACTAGCGGGTGCGGATACGCAGTATTTT. It specifies CASSLGLAGADTQYF.